One sample yielded the 5 T cell receptor beta chains listed below, sequenced in a study of PD-1 blockade in classical Hodgkin lymphoma (TCRdb year 2020). The sample's time point label, decoded: cycle 1 day 1 (C1D1), immediately before nivolumab initiation. Every trial patient had relapsed after autologous stem cell transplantation, and cohorts A, B and C differed in prior brentuximab vedotin exposure. The protocol used for the library was the immunoSEQ multiplex PCR assay. This is the immuneACCESS table as TCRdb keeps it, with only in-frame sequences that have V and J called. A part of the clones is gone; compared with another copy, unresolved V genes explain less than half, and the rest is unexplained. Counted in this sample were over 70,000 clones; about 89% of them appeared once. The ten largest clones add up to around 20% of the sample. Sequencing was performed on peripheral blood mononuclear cells (PBMCs), taken at baseline. The receptor set was obtained from a human donor with classical Hodgkin lymphoma.

The V call is TRBV4-1, the J call TRBJ1-1, with D unclear. The germline V gene has CDR1 MGHRA and CDR2 YSYEKL. Trimming pared 1 base from V and 6 bases from J, leaving 6 bases between. The CDR3 is 12 residues long. The CDR3 here is CASSQVWSEAFF. CDR3 sequence (DNA): TGCGCCAGCAGCCAAGTCTGGTCTGAAGCTTTCTTT.

This chain links TRBV18 with TRBJ1-4; D remains ambiguous. The CDR3 has 15 residues. Trimming removed 3 bases at V and 8 bases at J, with 16 bases between. Looked up from germline, CDR1 is KGHSH and CDR2 is LQKENI. CDR3 DNA: TGTGCCAGCTCACCTGACGGAGGCGGTGTAGAAAAACTGTTTTTT. This translates into CASSPDGGGVEKLFF. Combining the CDR3 with reference TRBV18 and TRBJ1-4 gives the whole variable domain NAGVMQNPRHLVRRRGQEARLRCSPMKGHSHVYWYRQLPEEGLKFMVYLQKENIIDESGMPKERFSAEFPKEGPSILRIQQVVRGDSAAYFCASSPDGGGVEKLFFGSGTQLSVL.

The chain links TRBV6-1 to TRBJ1-1; D gene unclear. CDR1 MNHNS and CDR2 SASEGT come from the germline V gene. CDR3 length: 15 amino acids. V was pared by 4 bases and J by 4 bases, with 16 bases between. CDR3 protein: CASSAGALESTEAFF. In DNA form, the CDR3 reads TGTGCCAGCAGTGCCGGAGCTCTGGAGAGCACTGAAGCTTTCTTT.

The CDR3 spells CASSLGATEKLFF. The CDR3 nucleotides are TGTGCCAGCAGCTTAGGGGCAACTGAAAAACTGTTTTTT. V and J are TRBV7-2 and TRBJ1-4; D is unclear. V was cut by 1 base and J by 7 bases, with 7 bases left in between. The CDR3 runs to 13 residues. In germline, CDR1 is SGHTA, CDR2 FQGNSA.

This clone was detected only a few times. V usage is TRBV4-2 and J usage is TRBJ1-2; D is unresolved. Germline V lookup: CDR1 LGHNA, CDR2 YNFKEQ. This CDR3 is built from 13 residues. V was cut by 1 base and J by 5 bases, with 8 bases left in between. Written as DNA, the CDR3 is TGTGCCAGCAGCCAAGTTACCTCTTATGGCTACACCTTC. It codes for CASSQVTSYGYTF.